The rows below give T cell receptor beta chains drawn from one sample of a study of molecular identifiers for immune sequencing clone quantification. MiXCR, run by TCRdb on the PCR reads, gives a single entry per CDR3 protein. Of more than 550,000 distinct CDR3 sequences listed, around 25% are singletons. The sample comprised naive CD8+ T cells from blood, with Jurkat cell RNA spiked in. The origin of the receptors is a human donor in good health. Some libraries in this study had Jurkat cell RNA spiked in. Both conserved end residues are part of each CDR3. The D gene is left open where the match is weak. Expanded clones get a size class; other rows say once, few or many, or leave the size out.

d_gene,v_gene,abundance,j_gene,CDR3aa,CDR3nt
TRBD1,TRBV13,many,TRBJ2-4,CASSSGGRNIQYF,TGTGCCAGCAGCTCAGGGGGCAGGAACATTCAGTACTTC
TRBD1,TRBV2,few,TRBJ2-7,CASRGQFYEQYF,TGTGCCAGCAGGGGACAGTTCTACGAGCAGTACTTC
-,TRBV29-1,-,TRBJ1-6,CSVDDRLDSYNSPLHF,TGCAGCGTAGACGACAGGCTGGACTCCTATAATTCACCCCTCCACTTT
-,TRBV12-1,few,TRBJ2-7,CASSFPLCPGGLYEQYF,TGTGCCAGCAGCTTCCCACTCTGCCCGGGGGGCCTATACGAGCAGTACTTC
TRBD2,TRBV5-1,many,TRBJ2-3,CASSGDYSTDTQYF,TGCGCCAGCAGCGGGGACTATAGCACAGATACGCAGTATTTT
TRBD2,TRBV12-3/TRBV12-4,many,TRBJ2-3,CASTTRAGIDTQYF,TGTGCCAGCACCACCCGAGCGGGGATAGATACGCAGTATTTT
-,TRBV20-1,-,TRBJ2-7,CSASRTVDYEQYF,TGCAGTGCTAGTCGTACAGTCGATTACGAGCAGTACTTC
-,TRBV4-1,few,TRBJ2-5,CASSQTRDSPDETQYF,TGCGCCAGCAGCCAAACGCGCGACAGTCCCGACGAGACCCAGTACTTC
-,TRBV9,-,TRBJ1-1,CASSVEGRGGTTEAFF,TGTGCCAGCAGCGTAGAGGGGCGGGGGGGAACTACTGAAGCTTTCTTT
TRBD2,TRBV29-1,many,TRBJ2-2,CSVGLAGKYTGELFF,TGCAGCGTGGGGCTAGCGGGAAAGTACACCGGGGAGCTGTTTTTT
TRBD1,TRBV5-3,few,TRBJ2-7,CASSTGTGSSEQYF,TGTGCCAGCAGTACCGGGACAGGGTCTTCCGAGCAGTACTTC
-,TRBV7-9,many,TRBJ2-7,CASSAGWIEQYF,TGTGCCAGCAGCGCAGGATGGATCGAGCAGTACTTC
TRBD2,TRBV7-9,few,TRBJ2-1,CASSLAGGVKEQFF,TGTGCCAGCAGCTTAGCGGGAGGGGTTAAAGAGCAGTTCTTC
-,TRBV4-3,many,TRBJ1-1,CASSQDARSPAGYRLNTEAFF,TGCGCCAGCAGCCAAGATGCCCGTTCTCCAGCGGGGTATCGACTGAACACTGAAGCTTTCTTT
TRBD2,TRBV28,many,TRBJ2-3,CASSSHQRGGLGTQYF,TGTGCCAGCAGTTCCCACCAGCGGGGGGGCCTTGGTACGCAGTATTTT
-,TRBV29-1,many,TRBJ2-7,CSGLDGTRGQYF,TGCAGCGGCCTGGACGGTACGAGGGGGCAGTACTTC
-,TRBV7-9,many,TRBJ2-5,CASSLTIQETQYF,TGTGCCAGCAGCTTAACTATCCAAGAGACCCAGTACTTC
-,TRBV29-1,many,TRBJ2-2,CSVETPGLASGELFF,TGCAGCGTTGAAACTCCGGGACTCGCCTCCGGGGAGCTGTTTTTT
-,TRBV12-3/TRBV12-4,many,TRBJ2-5,CASTPGGVETQYF,TGTGCCAGCACCCCTGGAGGAGTGGAGACCCAGTACTTC
TRBD2,TRBV2,many,TRBJ2-5,CASSEGLRGGETQYF,TGTGCCAGCAGTGAAGGGCTGCGGGGAGGGGAGACCCAGTACTTC
TRBD2,TRBV4-3,-,TRBJ2-7,CASSQGITSGAYEQYF,TGCGCCAGCAGCCAAGGAATCACTAGCGGGGCCTACGAGCAGTACTTC
-,TRBV14,many,TRBJ2-7,CASSHTMGGYEQYF,TGTGCCAGCAGCCACACTATGGGGGGCTACGAGCAGTACTTC
-,TRBV5-6,few,TRBJ2-6,CASSSGTDVSGANVLTF,TGTGCCAGCAGCTCCGGGACCGACGTTTCTGGGGCCAACGTCCTGACTTTC